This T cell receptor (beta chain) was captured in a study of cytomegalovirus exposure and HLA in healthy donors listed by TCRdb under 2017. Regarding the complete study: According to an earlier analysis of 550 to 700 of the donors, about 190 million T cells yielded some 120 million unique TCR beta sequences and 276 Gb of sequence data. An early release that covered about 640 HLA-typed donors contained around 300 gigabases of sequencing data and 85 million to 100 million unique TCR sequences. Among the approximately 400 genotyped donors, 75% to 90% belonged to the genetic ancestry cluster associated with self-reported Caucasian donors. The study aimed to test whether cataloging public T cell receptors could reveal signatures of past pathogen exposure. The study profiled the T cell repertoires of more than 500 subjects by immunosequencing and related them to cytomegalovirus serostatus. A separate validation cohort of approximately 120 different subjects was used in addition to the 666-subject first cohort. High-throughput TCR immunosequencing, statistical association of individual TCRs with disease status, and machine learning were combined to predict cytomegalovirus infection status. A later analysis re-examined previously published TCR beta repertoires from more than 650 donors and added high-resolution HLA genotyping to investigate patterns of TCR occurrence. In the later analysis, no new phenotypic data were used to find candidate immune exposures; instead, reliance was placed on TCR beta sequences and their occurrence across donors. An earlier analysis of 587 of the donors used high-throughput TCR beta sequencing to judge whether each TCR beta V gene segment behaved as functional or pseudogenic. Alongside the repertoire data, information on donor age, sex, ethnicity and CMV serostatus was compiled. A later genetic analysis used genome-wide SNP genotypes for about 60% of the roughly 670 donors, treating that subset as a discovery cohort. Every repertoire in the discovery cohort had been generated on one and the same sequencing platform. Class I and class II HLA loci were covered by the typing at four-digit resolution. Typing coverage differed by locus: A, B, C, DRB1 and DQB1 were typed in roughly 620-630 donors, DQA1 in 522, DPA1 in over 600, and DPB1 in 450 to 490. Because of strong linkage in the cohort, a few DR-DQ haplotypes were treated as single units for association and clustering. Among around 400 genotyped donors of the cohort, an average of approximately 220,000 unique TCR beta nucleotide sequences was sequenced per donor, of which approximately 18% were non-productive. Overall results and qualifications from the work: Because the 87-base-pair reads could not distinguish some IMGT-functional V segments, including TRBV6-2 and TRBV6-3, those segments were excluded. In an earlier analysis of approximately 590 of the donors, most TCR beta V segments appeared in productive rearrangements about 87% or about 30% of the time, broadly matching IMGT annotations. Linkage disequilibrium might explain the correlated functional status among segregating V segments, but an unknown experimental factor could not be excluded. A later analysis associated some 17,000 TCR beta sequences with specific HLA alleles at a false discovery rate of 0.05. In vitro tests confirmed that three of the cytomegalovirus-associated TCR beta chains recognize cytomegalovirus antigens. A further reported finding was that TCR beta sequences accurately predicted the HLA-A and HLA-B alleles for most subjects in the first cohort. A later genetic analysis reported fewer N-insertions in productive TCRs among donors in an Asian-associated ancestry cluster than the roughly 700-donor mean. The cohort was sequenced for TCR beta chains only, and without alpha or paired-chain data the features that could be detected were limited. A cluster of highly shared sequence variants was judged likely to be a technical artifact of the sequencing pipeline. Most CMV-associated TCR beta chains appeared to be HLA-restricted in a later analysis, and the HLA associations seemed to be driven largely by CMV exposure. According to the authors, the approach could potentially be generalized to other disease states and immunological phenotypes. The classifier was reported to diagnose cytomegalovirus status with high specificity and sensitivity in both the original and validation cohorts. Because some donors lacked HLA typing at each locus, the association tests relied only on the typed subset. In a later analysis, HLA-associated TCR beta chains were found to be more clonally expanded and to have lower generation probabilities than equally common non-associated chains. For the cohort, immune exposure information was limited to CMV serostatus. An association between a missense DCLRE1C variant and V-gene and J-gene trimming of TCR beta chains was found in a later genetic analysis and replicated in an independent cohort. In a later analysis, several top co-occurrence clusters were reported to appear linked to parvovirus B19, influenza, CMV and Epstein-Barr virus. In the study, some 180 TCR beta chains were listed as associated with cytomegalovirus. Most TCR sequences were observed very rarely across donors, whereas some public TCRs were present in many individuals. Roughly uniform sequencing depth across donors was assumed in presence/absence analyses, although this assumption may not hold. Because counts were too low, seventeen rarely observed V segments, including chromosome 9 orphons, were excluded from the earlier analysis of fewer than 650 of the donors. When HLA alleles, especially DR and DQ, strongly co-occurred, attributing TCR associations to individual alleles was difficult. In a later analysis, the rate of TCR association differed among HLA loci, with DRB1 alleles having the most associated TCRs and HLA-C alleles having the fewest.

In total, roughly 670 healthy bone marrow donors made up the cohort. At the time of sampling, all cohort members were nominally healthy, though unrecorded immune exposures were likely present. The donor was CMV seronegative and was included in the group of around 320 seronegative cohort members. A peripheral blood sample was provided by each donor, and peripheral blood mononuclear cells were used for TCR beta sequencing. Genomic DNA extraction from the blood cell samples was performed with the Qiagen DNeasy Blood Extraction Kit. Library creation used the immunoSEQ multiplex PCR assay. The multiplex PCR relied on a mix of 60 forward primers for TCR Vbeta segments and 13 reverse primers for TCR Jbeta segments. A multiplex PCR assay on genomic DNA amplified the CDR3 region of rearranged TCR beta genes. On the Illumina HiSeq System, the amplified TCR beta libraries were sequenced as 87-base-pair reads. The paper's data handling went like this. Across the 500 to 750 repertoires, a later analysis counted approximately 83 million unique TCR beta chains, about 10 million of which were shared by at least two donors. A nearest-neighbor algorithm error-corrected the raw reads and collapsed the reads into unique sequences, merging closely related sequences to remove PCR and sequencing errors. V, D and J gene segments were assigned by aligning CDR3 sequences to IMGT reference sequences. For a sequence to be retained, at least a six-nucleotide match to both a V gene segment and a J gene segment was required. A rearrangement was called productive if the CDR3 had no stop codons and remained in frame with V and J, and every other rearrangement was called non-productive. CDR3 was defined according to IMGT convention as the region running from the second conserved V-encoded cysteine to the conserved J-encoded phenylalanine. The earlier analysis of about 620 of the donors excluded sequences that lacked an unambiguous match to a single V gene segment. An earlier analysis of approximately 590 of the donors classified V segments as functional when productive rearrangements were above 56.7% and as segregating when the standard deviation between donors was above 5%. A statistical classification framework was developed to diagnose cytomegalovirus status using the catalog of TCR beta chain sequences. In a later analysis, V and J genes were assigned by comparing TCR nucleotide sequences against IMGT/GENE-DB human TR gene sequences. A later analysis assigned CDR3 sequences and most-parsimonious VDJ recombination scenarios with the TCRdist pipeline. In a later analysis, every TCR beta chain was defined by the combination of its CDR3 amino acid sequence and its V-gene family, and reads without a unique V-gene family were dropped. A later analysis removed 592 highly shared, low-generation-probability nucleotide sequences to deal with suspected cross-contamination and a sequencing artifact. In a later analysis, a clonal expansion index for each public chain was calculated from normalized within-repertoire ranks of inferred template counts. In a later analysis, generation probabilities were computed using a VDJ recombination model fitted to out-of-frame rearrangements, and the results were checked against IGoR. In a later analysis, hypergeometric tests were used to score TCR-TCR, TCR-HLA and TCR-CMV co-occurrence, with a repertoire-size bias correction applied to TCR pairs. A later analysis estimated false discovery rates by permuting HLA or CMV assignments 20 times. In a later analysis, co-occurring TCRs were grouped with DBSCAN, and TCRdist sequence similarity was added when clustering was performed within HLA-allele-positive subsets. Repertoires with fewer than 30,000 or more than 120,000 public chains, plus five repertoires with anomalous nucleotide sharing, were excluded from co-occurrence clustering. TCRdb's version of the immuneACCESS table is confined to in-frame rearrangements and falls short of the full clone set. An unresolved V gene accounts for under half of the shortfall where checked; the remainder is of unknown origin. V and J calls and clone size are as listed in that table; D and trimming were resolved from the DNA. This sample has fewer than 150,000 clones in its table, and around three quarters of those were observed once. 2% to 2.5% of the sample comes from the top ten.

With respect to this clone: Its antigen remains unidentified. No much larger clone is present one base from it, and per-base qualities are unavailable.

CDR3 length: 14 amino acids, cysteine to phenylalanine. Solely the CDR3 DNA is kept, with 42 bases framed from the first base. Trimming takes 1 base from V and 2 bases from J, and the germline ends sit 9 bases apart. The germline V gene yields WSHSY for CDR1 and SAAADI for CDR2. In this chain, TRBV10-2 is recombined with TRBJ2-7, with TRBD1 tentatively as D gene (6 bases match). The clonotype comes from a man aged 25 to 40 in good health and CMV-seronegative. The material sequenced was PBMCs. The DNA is TGCGCCAGCAGTGAGTATCGGGACACCTACGAGCAGTACTTC. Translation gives CASSEYRDTYEQYF.